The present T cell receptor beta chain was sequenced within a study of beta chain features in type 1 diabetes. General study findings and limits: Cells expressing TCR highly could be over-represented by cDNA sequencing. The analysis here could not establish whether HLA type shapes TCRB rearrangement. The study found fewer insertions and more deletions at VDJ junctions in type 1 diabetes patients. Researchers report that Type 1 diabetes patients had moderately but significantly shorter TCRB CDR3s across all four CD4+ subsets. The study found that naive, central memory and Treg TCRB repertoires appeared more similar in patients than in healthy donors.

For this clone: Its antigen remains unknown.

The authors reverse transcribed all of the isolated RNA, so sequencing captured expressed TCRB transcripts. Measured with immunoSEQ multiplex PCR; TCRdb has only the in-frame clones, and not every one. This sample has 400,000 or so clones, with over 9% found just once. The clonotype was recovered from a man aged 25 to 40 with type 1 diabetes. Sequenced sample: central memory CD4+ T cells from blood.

CDR3 sequence (DNA): TGTGCCAGCAGCTTAGGAGGCGGGAGAATTTCTTTGGAGCAGTACTTC. It is translated as CASSLGGGRISLEQYF. The chain couples TRBV7-2 to TRBJ2-7, with 7 bases matching TRBD2. The CDR3 has 16 residues. Germline V gives CDR1 SGHTA, CDR2 FQGNSA. Trimming removed 1 base from V and 7 bases from J; junction bases left unmatched: 13.